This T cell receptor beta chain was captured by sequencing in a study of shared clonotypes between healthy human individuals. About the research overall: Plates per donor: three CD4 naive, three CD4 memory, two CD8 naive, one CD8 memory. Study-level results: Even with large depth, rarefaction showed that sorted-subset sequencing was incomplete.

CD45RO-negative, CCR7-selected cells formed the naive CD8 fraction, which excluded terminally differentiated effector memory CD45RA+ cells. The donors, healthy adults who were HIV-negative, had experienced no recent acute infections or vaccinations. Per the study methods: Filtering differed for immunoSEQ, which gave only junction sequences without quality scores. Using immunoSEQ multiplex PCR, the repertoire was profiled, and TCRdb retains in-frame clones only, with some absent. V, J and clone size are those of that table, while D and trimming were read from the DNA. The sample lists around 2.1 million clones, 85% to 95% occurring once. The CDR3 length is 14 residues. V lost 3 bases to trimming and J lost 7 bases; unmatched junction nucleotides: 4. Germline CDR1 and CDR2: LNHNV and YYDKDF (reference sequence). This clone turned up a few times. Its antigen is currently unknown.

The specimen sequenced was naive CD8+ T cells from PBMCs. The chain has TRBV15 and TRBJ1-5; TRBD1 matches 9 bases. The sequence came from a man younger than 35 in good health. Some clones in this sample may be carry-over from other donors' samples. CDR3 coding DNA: TGTGCCACCAGCAGCACAGGGGGCGGACAGCCCCAGCATTTT. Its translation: CATSSTGGGQPQHF.